The clone carrying this T cell receptor beta chain was seen just once. Its antigen remains unknown. This entry is derived from a study of a mutant IDH1 vaccine in newly diagnosed glioma. Study context: Those enrolled had earlier been treated with radiotherapy, temozolomide, or both, mostly both.

This CDR3 spans 14 amino acids. Germline V lookup: CDR1 MGHDK, CDR2 SYGVNS. The V gene end was trimmed by 3 bases and the J gene end by 7 bases; junction bases not matched to a gene: 5. Time point in this sample: week 47, end of study. The investigators gave 300 ug of mutant IDH1 20-mer peptide in each vaccine dose, together with topical imiquimod. Libraries were prepared by immunoSEQ multiplex PCR; TCRdb keeps only in-frame clonotypes and omits some of them. Of 50,000 to 55,000 clones listed, about 61% are singletons. The chain joins TRBV25-1 to TRBJ2-7; 11 bases align to TRBD1. The receptor's source is a man aged 40-55 years with glioma. Some clones in this sample may be carry-over from other donors' samples. This sample comprised peripheral blood mononuclear cells (PBMCs), obtained from a glioma patient whose treatment included an IDH1 peptide vaccine. The chain's CDR3 is CASSDGQGAREQYF. The DNA of the CDR3 is TGTGCCAGCAGTGACGGACAGGGGGCGAGAGAGCAGTACTTC.